This T cell receptor beta chain emerged from a study of T cells after yellow fever vaccination. As for the study in general: The fractions with low cell numbers were processed using SMART-Seq v4 Ultra Low Input. Study-wide results and caveats: Detected again after the booster were most primary-vaccination clones, at 95% to 96% CD4 and nearly 90% CD8.

J was trimmed by 10 bases and V by 2 bases; bases with no gene match: 7. CDR3 length: 15 amino acids. Germline V lookup: CDR1 WNHNN, CDR2 SYGVQD (reference sequence). Using its own MiXCR run on the 5' RACE reads, TCRdb lists one record per CDR3 protein. The sample has around 550,000 distinct CDR3 sequences, approximately 21% seen once. Note on this clonotype: Its antigen is not known.

The receptor comes from a young man who received the YFV17D yellow fever vaccine. The source was PBMCs, collected 15 days after the yellow fever booster vaccination. The chain has TRBV10-1 and TRBJ2-1, with 11 nucleotides matching TRBD2. In DNA, the CDR3 is TGCGCCAGCAGTGAGACAACTAGCGGGAGATGGGAGCAGTTCTTC. Its protein product is CASSETTSGRWEQFF.